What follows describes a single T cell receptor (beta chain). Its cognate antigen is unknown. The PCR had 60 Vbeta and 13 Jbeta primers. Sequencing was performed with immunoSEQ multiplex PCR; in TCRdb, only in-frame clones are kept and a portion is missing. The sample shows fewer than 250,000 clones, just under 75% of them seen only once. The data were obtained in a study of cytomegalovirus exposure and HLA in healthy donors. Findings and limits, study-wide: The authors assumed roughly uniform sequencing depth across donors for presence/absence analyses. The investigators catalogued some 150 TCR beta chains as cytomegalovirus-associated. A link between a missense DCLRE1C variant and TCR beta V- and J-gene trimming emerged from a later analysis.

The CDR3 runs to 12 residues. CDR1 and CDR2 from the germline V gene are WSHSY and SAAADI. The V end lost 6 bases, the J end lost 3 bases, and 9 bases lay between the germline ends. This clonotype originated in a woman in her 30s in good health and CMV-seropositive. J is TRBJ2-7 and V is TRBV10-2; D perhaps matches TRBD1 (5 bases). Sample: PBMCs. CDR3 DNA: TGCGCCAGCAGCGACCAGGGCTACGAGCAGTACTTC. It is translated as CASSDQGYEQYF.